This TCR beta chain derives from a study of T-cell memory formation after mild COVID-19. Across the whole study: Clustering of TCRs was largely donor specific.

In TCRdb, the 5' RACE reads were re-called with MiXCR into one record per CDR3 protein. The repertoire holds around 470,000 distinct CDR3 sequences, with 20% as singletons. General study results and limits: Contracting clones from day 15 to 85 showed balanced CD4/CD8; later expanders favored CD4+.

This clonotype was seen more than once but under ten times. No antigen is known for it. The CDR3 sequence is 14 residues long. Germline V lookup: CDR1 SGHTA, CDR2 FQGNSA. Trimming stripped 5 bases from V and 11 bases from J, with 19 bases between. The genes are TRBV7-2 and TRBJ1-5, with D possibly TRBD1 on 6 matching bases. Sequenced input: PBMCs or a T cell subset sorted from them (not recorded which). This sequence was found in an adult woman who had mild COVID-19 (a few samples of this study predate the infection). Cell type and time point are not known. The CDR3 spells CASSPNRVLSAQHF. DNA of the CDR3: TGTGCCAGCAGCCCAAACAGGGTCCTATCGGCCCAGCATTTT. Full variable domain (remainder filled in from reference TRBV7-2 and TRBJ1-5): GAGVSQSPSNKVTEKGKDVELRCDPISGHTALYWYRQSLGQGLEFLIYFQGNSAPDKSGLPSDRFSAERTGGSVSTLTIQRTQQEDSAVYLCASSPNRVLSAQHFGDGTRLSIL.